The 26 T cell receptor beta chains reported below all come from one sample, sequenced in a study of shared clonotypes between healthy human individuals. Produced via immunoSEQ multiplex PCR; TCRdb's table is partial and in-frame only. The repertoire holds 2 million to 2.5 million clones, 85% to 95% seen once, with 0.39% in the top ten. The source material was naive CD4+ T cells from PBMCs. Noted subset: CD45RA+ positively selected. The receptors were sampled from a young man in good health. Some clones in this sample may be carry-over from other donors' samples.

V and J are TRBV6-6 and TRBJ1-2, with a possible D match to TRBD1 (5 bases). Deletions cut 6 bases from V and 0 bases from J, with 5 bases between. Germline assignment: CDR1 MNHNY and CDR2 SVGAGI (reference sequence). The CDR3 extends over 12 amino acids. CDR3 loop: CASRDTNYGYTF. The CDR3 DNA follows: TGTGCCAGCAGGGACACTAACTATGGCTACACCTTC.

Turning to this clone: This specimen includes other DNA sequences encoding the same CDR3. J is TRBJ1-2 and V is TRBV28; D perhaps matches TRBD1 (5 bases). V lost 5 bases, J lost 5 bases, and 9 bases lay in between. This CDR3 spans 12 amino acids. CDR1 and CDR2 (germline): MDHEN, SYDVKM. CDR3 amino acids: CASSPTVYGYTF. The CDR3 nucleotides read TGTGCCAGCAGTCCGACAGTGTATGGCTACACCTTC.

J is TRBJ2-1 and V is TRBV14; D is unresolved. The V gene lost 2 bases and the J gene lost 3 bases, with 11 bases spanning the gap. This CDR3 comprises 15 residues. In germline, CDR1 is SGHDN, CDR2 FVKESK. The CDR3 here is CASSQQGPGYNEQFF. CDR3 nucleotides: TGTGCCAGCAGCCAACAAGGTCCTGGCTACAATGAGCAGTTCTTC.

J is TRBJ2-5 and V is TRBV9; 7 bases are a match to TRBD2. CDR3 length equals 14 residues. Per the germline V gene, CDR1 is SGDLS and CDR2 is YYNGEE. With V trimmed by 1 base and J by 5 bases, 5 bases remained unmatched. CDR3 DNA: TGTGCCAGCAGCGTACTAGCGGCTTCCGAGACCCAGTACTTC. It specifies CASSVLAASETQYF.

This chain's CDR3 is CSVGHRFITDTQYF. CDR3 nucleotide sequence: TGCAGCGTTGGCCACAGGTTCATTACAGATACGCAGTATTTT. The V call is TRBV29-1, the J call TRBJ2-3; D is possibly TRBD1 (5 bases). V was pared by 4 bases and J by 3 bases, with 14 bases between. The CDR3 has 14 amino acids. The V gene's germline CDR1 is SQVTM and CDR2 ANQGSEA.

Comment on this clone: Other DNA sequences in the sample encode the same CDR3. The rearrangement uses TRBV5-1 and TRBJ2-1; TRBD2 aligns across 13 bases. The J segment lost 6 bases and the V segment lost 2 bases, leaving 2 bases of the junction unmatched. This CDR3 region has 15 residues. Germline V gene sequence: CDR1 SGHRS, CDR2 YFSETQ. CDR3 DNA sequence: TGCGCCAGCAGCTTACTAGCGGGAGGGCTCAATGAGCAGTTCTTC. Its protein is CASSLLAGGLNEQFF.

This sequence joins TRBV28 and TRBJ2-4; D remains ambiguous. Germline V gives CDR1 MDHEN, CDR2 SYDVKM. The V end lost 10 bases, the J end lost 0 bases, and 22 bases lay between the germline ends. CDR3 length: 17 amino acids. The CDR3 reads CATLLETDVVAKNIQYF. DNA for the CDR3: TGTGCCACCCTTCTAGAGACTGACGTCGTAGCCAAAAACATTCAGTACTTC.

The chain links TRBV15 to TRBJ2-7, with TRBD2 identical over 7 bases. Germline lookup yields CDR1 LNHNV and CDR2 YYDKDF (reference sequence). The CDR3 is 15 residues long. Unmatched junction bases numbered 7, after V lost 4 bases and J lost 1 base. The CDR3 DNA reads as TGTGCCACCAGCAAACCCGGCGGGGGTTCCTACGAGCAGTACTTC. As protein: CATSKPGGGSYEQYF.

V usage is TRBV9 and J usage is TRBJ1-1; D is ambiguous. Germline CDR1 and CDR2: SGDLS and YYNGEE. This CDR3 comprises 15 residues. The germline V and J ends were trimmed by 0 bases and 3 bases, with 12 bases remaining between them. In DNA, the CDR3 is TGTGCCAGCAGCGTAGGGATTCAGAGGGACACTGAAGCTTTCTTT. This sequence encodes CASSVGIQRDTEAFF.

This chain's CDR3 is CASSLPLAGGQETQYF. CDR3 in DNA: TGCGCCAGCAGCTTACCTCTAGCGGGAGGGCAAGAGACCCAGTACTTC. This chain joins TRBV5-1 and TRBJ2-5; TRBD2 aligns across 12 bases. Germline CDR1 is SGHRS and CDR2 is YFSETQ. The ends lost 2 bases at V and 2 bases at J; junction bases unmatched: 4. The CDR3 spans 16 residues. The full variable domain, rest sourced from reference TRBV5-1 and TRBJ2-5, is KAGVTQTPRYLIKTRGQQVTLSCSPISGHRSVSWYQQTPGQGLQFLFEYFSETQRNKGNFPGRFSGRQFSNSRSEMNVSTLELGDSALYLCASSLPLAGGQETQYFGPGTRLLVL.

A single count supports this clone. This chain links TRBV7-3 with TRBJ2-7; 10 bases are shared with TRBD1. Germline V gene sequence: CDR1 SGHTA, CDR2 FQGTGA. With 4 bases clipped from V and 4 bases from J, the junction kept 4 bases outside the gene matches. The CDR3 extends over 14 amino acids. DNA of the CDR3: TGTGCCAGCAGCTGGGGACAGGGGAGTTACGAGCAGTACTTC. It codes for CASSWGQGSYEQYF.

The chain combines TRBV5-1 with TRBJ1-2; D is perhaps TRBD1 (5 bases). V lost 0 bases to trimming and J lost 5 bases, with 20 bases between them. The CDR3 runs 17 residues. Germline CDR1 and CDR2: SGHRS and YFSETQ. The CDR3 nucleotides read TGCGCCAGCAGCTTGGACGGGGGGACGGTTAATTATTATGGCTACACCTTC. It codes for CASSLDGGTVNYYGYTF.

V is TRBV11-2 and J is TRBJ2-5, with TRBD2 matching over 10 bases. Germline assignment: CDR1 SGHAT and CDR2 FQNNGV. The ends lost 5 bases at V and 1 base at J; junction bases unmatched: 10. CDR3 length equals 17 residues. CDR3: CASSPRLSGRAQETQYF. The CDR3 DNA is TGTGCCAGCAGCCCCCGGCTGAGCGGGAGGGCCCAAGAGACCCAGTACTTC.

To note about this clone: Other DNA sequences within the sample encode an identical CDR3. The V gene is TRBV7-3, the J gene TRBJ2-1; D not resolved. The V gene lost 1 base and the J gene lost 7 bases, with 8 bases spanning the gap. The V gene's germline CDR1 is SGHTA and CDR2 FQGTGA. The CDR3 runs 13 residues. This CDR3 is CASSLSPGNEQFF. The CDR3 DNA is TGTGCCAGCAGCTTAAGTCCCGGGAATGAGCAGTTCTTC.

This CDR3 is CASSLERGPLDTQYF. CDR3 nucleotides: TGCGCCAGCAGCTTGGAAAGAGGACCCTTGGATACGCAGTATTTT. This rearrangement joins TRBV5-1 to TRBJ2-3; D unresolved. Trimming took off 0 bases at V and 6 bases at J, with 14 bases between the two ends. Germline values: CDR1 SGHRS, CDR2 YFSETQ. The CDR3 covers 15 residues. Drawing the rest from reference TRBV5-1 and TRBJ2-3, the complete variable domain is KAGVTQTPRYLIKTRGQQVTLSCSPISGHRSVSWYQQTPGQGLQFLFEYFSETQRNKGNFPGRFSGRQFSNSRSEMNVSTLELGDSALYLCASSLERGPLDTQYFGPGTRLTVL.

The chain recombines TRBV7-6 with TRBJ1-1; 10 positions agree with TRBD1. V was pared by 5 bases and J by 5 bases, with 5 bases of the junction left unmatched. This CDR3 spans 14 amino acids. Looked up from germline, CDR1 is SGHVS and CDR2 is FNYEAQ. CDR3 loop: CASSARTGGTEAFF. Here the CDR3 DNA reads TGTGCCAGCAGCGCTCGGACAGGGGGGACTGAAGCTTTCTTT.

The sample holds one count of this clone. The chain employs TRBV5-4 and TRBJ2-5; the D call may be TRBD1 or TRBD2 (6 bases each). The V gene lost 7 bases and the J gene lost 3 bases, with 19 bases spanning the gap. CDR3 length equals 15 residues. CDR1 is SGHNT, CDR2 YYREEE, per germline (reference sequence). CDR3 bases: TGTGCCAGCGCCCTGGGGGGCGTCGGGAAAGAGACCCAGTACTTC. It translates to CASALGGVGKETQYF. Full variable domain (missing parts from reference TRBV5-4 and TRBJ2-5): ETGVTQSPTHLIKTRGQQVTLRCSSQSGHNTVSWYQQALGQGPQFIFQYYREEENGRGNFPPRFSGLQFPNYSSELNVNALELDDSALYLCASALGGVGKETQYFGPGTRLLVL.

V usage is TRBV11-2 and J usage is TRBJ2-3; 10 bases line up with TRBD2. The CDR3 totals 17 residues. Germline V gene data show CDR1 as SGHAT and CDR2 as FQNNGV. V dropped 3 bases and J dropped 5; count of bases not matched to a gene: 11. The CDR3 is CASSLLAAGGPRDTQYF. The DNA for the CDR3 is TGTGCCAGCAGCTTGCTCGCAGCGGGAGGGCCCAGAGATACGCAGTATTTT.

The gene calls are TRBV5-5 and TRBJ2-7, with 10 positions matching TRBD1. From germline, CDR1 is SGHKS and CDR2 YYEKEE (reference sequence). CDR3 length: 14 amino acids. The trim removed 4 bases at V and 3 bases at J, leaving 4 bases unmatched. The CDR3 reads CASSTRTGGYEQYF. The DNA of the CDR3 is TGTGCCAGCAGCACTAGGACAGGGGGCTACGAGCAGTACTTC.

The CDR3 DNA sequence: TGTGCCTGGAGTAACCGATATGGCTACACCTTC. Its protein product is CAWSNRYGYTF. The chain combines TRBV30 with TRBJ1-2; D not certain. CDR1 and CDR2 from the germline V gene are GTSNPN and SVGIG (reference sequence). The CDR3 is made up of 11 amino acids. Trimming took off 2 bases at V and 5 bases at J, with 6 bases between the two ends. The full variable domain, in which reference TRBV30 and TRBJ1-2 provide the parts outside the CDR3, is SQTIHQWPATLVQPVGSPLSLECTVEGTSNPNLYWYRQAAGRGLQLLFYSVGIGQISSEVPQNLSASRPQDRQFILSSKKLLLSDSGFYLCAWSNRYGYTFGSGTRLTVV.

The chain uses TRBV27 and TRBJ2-5; 8 bases fit TRBD1. This CDR3 has 13 residues. Germline V gene sequence: CDR1 MNHEY, CDR2 SMNVEV (reference sequence). Trimming at V came to 8 bases and at J to 3 bases, leaving 5 bases not matched to a gene. The CDR3, as DNA: TGTGCCAGCCGCGGACAGGGCGAAGAGACCCAGTACTTC. Its translation: CASRGQGEETQYF.

V and J are TRBV5-8 and TRBJ1-2; TRBD1 matches 7 bases. With 4 bases clipped from V and 4 bases from J, the junction kept 7 bases outside the gene matches. From germline, CDR1 is SGHTS and CDR2 YDEGEE. The CDR3 runs to 14 residues. DNA of the CDR3: TGTGCCAGCAGCCGGTTGACAGGGACCTATGGCTACACCTTC. Amino acid sequence: CASSRLTGTYGYTF.

The chain carries TRBV27 and TRBJ2-4; a possible D gene is TRBD2 (6 bases). V lost 4 bases to trimming and J lost 8 bases, with 15 bases between them. The CDR3 totals 14 residues. The germline V gene has CDR1 MNHEY and CDR2 SMNVEV (reference sequence). CDR3 nucleotides: TGTGCCAGCAGTTCCCGACGGGAGAGGCACATTCAGTACTTC. It encodes CASSSRRERHIQYF.

The chain recombines TRBV27 with TRBJ2-7; D uncertain. Trimming cost V 0 bases and J 7 bases, with 16 bases left between them. There are 15 residues in the CDR3. Germline values: CDR1 MNHEY, CDR2 SMNVEV (reference sequence). The CDR3, as DNA: TGTGCCAGCAGTTTATCGGCCAGACTGAACGGGGAGCAGTACTTC. Its translation: CASSLSARLNGEQYF.

This chain joins TRBV6-4 and TRBJ2-3; perhaps TRBD2 as D (6 bases). The CDR3 length is 13 residues. Per the germline V gene, CDR1 is MRHNA and CDR2 is SNTAGT. The ends were cut back, 5 bases at V and 2 bases at J, with 8 bases in the middle. CDR3 sequence (DNA): TGTGCCAGCAGTAGGGACTTCACAGATACGCAGTATTTT. It yields the protein CASSRDFTDTQYF.

For this clone: Other DNA sequences of this sample code for an identical CDR3. The chain joins TRBV4-3 to TRBJ1-2; 9 bases align to TRBD1. Germline lookup yields CDR1 LGHNA and CDR2 YSLEER. CDR3 size: 14 residues. V was pared by 4 bases and J by 4 bases, with 4 bases of the junction left unmatched. The CDR3: CASSRGQGGYGYTF. CDR3 DNA sequence: TGCGCCAGCAGCCGGGGACAGGGTGGCTATGGCTACACCTTC.